A single sample is the source of the 2 T cell receptor beta chains below, sequenced in a study of T cells after somatic rescue of genetic block. Data came from immunoSEQ multiplex PCR; TCRdb stores just in-frame clones and leaves some out. The data show about 67,000 clones, with approximately 90% seen just once and under 4% held by the top ten. The sequenced sample consisted of peripheral blood mononuclear cells (PBMCs). The origin of the receptors is a middle-aged man.

The chain employs TRBV7-3 and TRBJ2-3; perhaps TRBD1 as D (5 bases). The germline V gene encodes CDR1 SGHTA and CDR2 FQGTGA. V lost 3 bases to trimming and J lost 3 bases, with 7 bases between them. The CDR3 totals 13 residues. CDR3 protein: CASSLGRTDTQYF. CDR3 in DNA: TGTGCCAGCAGCTTGGGGCGGACAGATACGCAGTATTTT.

This rearrangement joins TRBV5-8 to TRBJ2-6; 12 nucleotides agree with TRBD1. J gave up 3 bases and V 4 bases, and 8 bases lay outside the gene matches. Germline CDR1 and CDR2: SGHTS and YDEGEE. This CDR3 is 18 amino acids long. As DNA, the CDR3 is TGTGCCAGCAGCCCGAGGGGACAGGGGGCAGGTGGGGCCAACGTCCTGACTTTC. This sequence encodes CASSPRGQGAGGANVLTF.